This TCR beta chain was retrieved from a study of radiotherapy plus CTLA-4 blockade in lung cancer. Study background: There were objective responses in roughly a sixth of patients, and approximately 30% had disease control.

General study points: Blood-borne expansion of tumor-derived TCR clones followed radiotherapy plus ipilimumab.

On this clone itself: Antigen unknown.

The protocol was immunoSEQ multiplex PCR, while the TCRdb copy is restricted to in-frame clones and leaves out a portion. Among around 22,000 clones, about 71% were seen once, and the ten largest hold more than 3%. Germline CDR1 is KGHSH and CDR2 is LQKENI. J gave up 4 bases and V 4 bases, and 15 bases lay outside the gene matches. This CDR3 contains 17 residues. This TCR derives from a human donor with non-small cell lung cancer whose response to radiotherapy plus ipilimumab could not be evaluated. The chain carries TRBV18 and TRBJ2-7, with TRBD1 identical over 8 bases. Sequenced material: peripheral blood, taken from a patient treated with radiotherapy plus ipilimumab. CDR3 DNA: TGTGCCAGCTCACAGGTCGGAGGCGGGACAGGCTCTTACGAGCAGTACTTC. Translating it yields CASSQVGGGTGSYEQYF.